The following is a T cell receptor (beta chain) sequence with its context. Its target is not known. Both about-4-week and about-12-week second-dose recipients were combined. Repertoires were generated with immunoSEQ multiplex PCR, while TCRdb's copy carries only in-frame clones and drops some. Of some 98,000 clones in the sample, about 88% were seen once. V lost 8 bases to trimming and J lost 2 bases, with 17 bases between them. This CDR3 region has 15 residues. Looked up from germline, CDR1 is KGHDR and CDR2 is SFDVKD. This sample is drawn from a study of T cell responses to AZD1222 COVID-19 vaccine. Study-wide results and limits: With dominance at 160-218 and 743-854, vaccine-associated CD4 TCRs spanned spike. Spike-specific TCRs gained breadth and depth after people received two AZD1222 doses. Of spike-specific TCRs, nearly half reportedly target regions left unmutated in variants.

The sequence derives from an adult who received the AZD1222 COVID-19 vaccine. This specimen consisted of peripheral blood, obtained 28 days after the second AZD1222 dose. This chain joins TRBV24-1 and TRBJ2-5; D might be TRBD1 (6 bases). Written as DNA, the CDR3 is TGTGCCACCATGGCTACAGGGACCACACAAGAGACCCAGTACTTC. It yields the protein CATMATGTTQETQYF.